This is a list of T cell receptor beta chains from one sample in a study of cytomegalovirus exposure and HLA in healthy donors. This table comes from immunoSEQ multiplex PCR, and its TCRdb copy is limited to in-frame clones, with some not included. The repertoire holds 150,000 to 200,000 clones, 70% to 90% seen once, with 4.5% to 7% in the top ten. The sample consisted of PBMCs. These receptors all come from a woman in her 30s in good health and CMV-seronegative. The CDR3 runs from the conserved cysteine through the conserved F or W. A D gene is named only where the DNA matches it firmly. The size entry is marked missing in some rows and otherwise reads once, few, many or a size class.

CDR3nt	CDR3aa	abundance	v_gene	j_gene	d_gene
TGTGCCAGCAGTCCCGGACAGATTTACACCGGGGAGCTGTTTTTT	CASSPGQIYTGELFF	few	TRBV2	TRBJ2-2	NA
TGTGCCAGCAGCCTACAGAGCTCTGGGGCCAACGTCCTGACTTTC	CASSLQSSGANVLTF	NA	TRBV13	TRBJ2-6	NA
TGTGCCTGGGGTGATGACGAGCAGTACTTC	CAWGDDEQYF	NA	TRBV30	TRBJ2-7	NA
TGTGCCAGCAGCTTATCCCTTTTGACTAGCGGGAGTTACAATGAGCAGTTCTTC	CASSLSLLTSGSYNEQFF	NA	TRBV7-7	TRBJ2-1	TRBD2
TGTGCCAGTAGTATGGGACTAGCGGGAGACTACGAGCAGTACTTC	CASSMGLAGDYEQYF	NA	TRBV19	TRBJ2-7	TRBD2
TGTGCCAGCAGTACCGCCGAGACCCAGCATTTT	CASSTAETQHF	once	TRBV6-6	TRBJ1-5	NA
TGCGCCAGCAGCTTGAGCAGGGCTGATTCACCCCTCCACTTT	CASSLSRADSPLHF	NA	TRBV5-1	TRBJ1-6	NA
TGTGCCAGCAGCCCGTGGGCCGGGACCCCGGACGGGACTAATGAAAAACTGTTTTTT	CASSPWAGTPDGTNEKLFF	NA	TRBV13	TRBJ1-4	NA
TGTGCCAGCAGTTATCGGGGGGACGAGCAGTACTTC	CASSYRGDEQYF	NA	TRBV6-5	TRBJ2-7	TRBD2
TGTGCCAGTAGTATGTCCTTCCGGACGAAAGAGACCCAGTACTTC	CASSMSFRTKETQYF	NA	TRBV19	TRBJ2-5	NA
TGTGCCAGCAGCCCGGGACAGGGGGTGTTCGACGAGCAGTACTTC	CASSPGQGVFDEQYF	NA	TRBV9	TRBJ2-7	TRBD1
TGTGCCAGCAGCCCTGGGTTTGAGCAGTACTTC	CASSPGFEQYF	NA	TRBV7-2	TRBJ2-7	NA
TGTGCCAGCAATCCCATTGGGGCTAGCTACAATGAGCAGTTCTTC	CASNPIGASYNEQFF	NA	TRBV28	TRBJ2-1	NA
TGCGCCAGCAGCCCCCCAGGCCGACTAGCGGCGACTCACAATGAGCAGTTCTTC	CASSPPGRLAATHNEQFF	NA	TRBV5-1	TRBJ2-1	TRBD2
TGTGCCAGCAGCTACTTCCGGGGCTATGGCTACACCTTC	CASSYFRGYGYTF	NA	TRBV7-2	TRBJ1-2	NA
TGCAGTGCTAGTAAGAACTATGGCTACACCTTC	CSASKNYGYTF	once	TRBV20-1	TRBJ1-2	NA
TGTGCCAGCAGTTGGGCAGGACCCTCCTACGAGCAGTACTTC	CASSWAGPSYEQYF	NA	TRBV27	TRBJ2-7	NA
TGTGCCAGCAGTTTGAGCGGGGGGAGAGATACGCAGTATTTT	CASSLSGGRDTQYF	NA	TRBV27	TRBJ2-3	TRBD2
TGTGCCAGCTCCAATGGGGACACTGAAGCTTTCTTT	CASSNGDTEAFF	NA	TRBV27	TRBJ1-1	NA
TGTGCCAGCAGCGTGGAACAGGGATTGGGAGAGACCCAGTACTTC	CASSVEQGLGETQYF	many	TRBV5-6	TRBJ2-5	NA
TGTGCCAGCAGCTTGTCTCCTAAGGAGACCCAGTACTTC	CASSLSPKETQYF	NA	TRBV7-9	TRBJ2-5	NA
TGTGCCAGCAGCCAAAGATGGGGAAATGAAAAACTGTTTTTT	CASSQRWGNEKLFF	few	TRBV14	TRBJ1-4	NA
TGCGCCAGCAGCTTGGGTCTAGCGGTCTACAATGAGCAGTTCTTC	CASSLGLAVYNEQFF	NA	TRBV5-1	TRBJ2-1	TRBD2
TGCGCCAGCAGCCAGGACCGGGACAGGGCATGCAATCAGCCCCAGCATTTT	CASSQDRDRACNQPQHF	NA	TRBV4-3	TRBJ1-5	TRBD1
TGTGCCAGCAGTGAAGTAGGGGGTGGTCGAGCTTTCTTT	CASSEVGGGRAFF	NA	TRBV2	TRBJ1-1	NA
TGTGCCAGCAGTGAAGTAGGGCACTATGGCTACACCTTC	CASSEVGHYGYTF	NA	TRBV2	TRBJ1-2	NA
TGTGCCTGGAGTGTCGGTCAGGGCCAACGGGGGGAAAAACTGTTTTTT	CAWSVGQGQRGEKLFF	few	TRBV30	TRBJ1-4	NA
TGTGCCAGCAAAGGCTTACAGGACACCGGGGAGCTGTTTTTT	CASKGLQDTGELFF	NA	TRBV27	TRBJ2-2	NA
TGTGCCAGCAGCTTAGGCAGGGGATCAGATACGCAGTATTTT	CASSLGRGSDTQYF	NA	TRBV11-3	TRBJ2-3	NA
TGTGCCTGGAGCCTTCTAGCGGAGCAGTTCTTC	CAWSLLAEQFF	NA	TRBV30	TRBJ2-1	NA
TGCGCCAGCAGCTTTGGGGGCGGGGGAACTGAAGCTTTCTTT	CASSFGGGGTEAFF	once	TRBV5-1	TRBJ1-1	NA
TGTGCCATCAGTGAGTCGATGGCGGGGGCCTACAATGAGCAGTTCTTC	CAISESMAGAYNEQFF	few	TRBV10-3	TRBJ2-1	TRBD2
TGCAGCGCGGGGGATCAGGGGACAGGGGGCGTCAGAAATGGCTACACCTTC	CSAGDQGTGGVRNGYTF	NA	TRBV29-1	TRBJ1-2	TRBD1
TGTGCCAGTAGTATAGGGGGGACCCGCGCAGATACGCAGTATTTT	CASSIGGTRADTQYF	NA	TRBV19	TRBJ2-3	NA
TGTGCCACCAGCAGAGAAGGAGGGTCTAATGAAAAACTGTTTTTT	CATSREGGSNEKLFF	NA	TRBV15	TRBJ1-4	NA
TGTGCCAGCAGTTTCACACAGGGGATGGAAGCTTTCTTT	CASSFTQGMEAFF	NA	TRBV6-5	TRBJ1-1	TRBD1
TGTGCCAGCAGCGAAACTAGCGGGGGCTTTCCCTACAATGAGCAGTTCTTC	CASSETSGGFPYNEQFF	NA	TRBV4-2	TRBJ2-1	TRBD2
TGCGCCAGCAGCAGCCGGGACAGGGGACCTTCACCCCTCCACTTT	CASSSRDRGPSPLHF	NA	TRBV4-3	TRBJ1-6	TRBD1
TGTGCCAGTAGTATGTTTCTCCCCGACAGGGAGCCCTACAATGAGCAGTTCTTC	CASSMFLPDREPYNEQFF	once	TRBV19	TRBJ2-1	TRBD1
TGTGCCAGCAGAACGGACAGTAGCAATCAGCCCCAGCATTTT	CASRTDSSNQPQHF	NA	TRBV6-5	TRBJ1-5	NA
TGTGCCAGTAGTATGGGGCAGGGGCCCACCTACGAGCAGTACTTC	CASSMGQGPTYEQYF	NA	TRBV19	TRBJ2-7	NA
TGTGCCAGCAGCCTTAGCGTTGGGATAGTAGGCAATCAGCCCCAGCATTTT	CASSLSVGIVGNQPQHF	NA	TRBV7-2	TRBJ1-5	NA
TGCAGCATATGCAGGGAAAGCACAGATACGCAGTATTTT	CSICRESTDTQYF	NA	TRBV29-1	TRBJ2-3	NA
TGTGCCAGCAGTGTATGGAGCAATCAGCCCCAGCATTTT	CASSVWSNQPQHF	NA	TRBV6-5	TRBJ1-5	NA
TGTGCCAGCAGCTTAGTCCTTATGAACACTGAAGCTTTCTTT	CASSLVLMNTEAFF	NA	TRBV7-2	TRBJ1-1	NA